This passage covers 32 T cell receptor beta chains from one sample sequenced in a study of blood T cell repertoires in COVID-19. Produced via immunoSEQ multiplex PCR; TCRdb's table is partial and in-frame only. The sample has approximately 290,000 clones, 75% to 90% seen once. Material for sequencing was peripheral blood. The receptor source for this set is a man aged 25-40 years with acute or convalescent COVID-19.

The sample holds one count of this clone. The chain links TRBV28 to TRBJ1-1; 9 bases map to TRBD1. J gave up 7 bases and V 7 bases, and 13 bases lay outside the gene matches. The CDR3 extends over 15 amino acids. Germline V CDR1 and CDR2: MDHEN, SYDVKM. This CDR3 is CASNTYRGRRVEAFF. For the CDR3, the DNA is TGTGCCAGCAATACATACAGGGGGCGAAGAGTTGAAGCTTTCTTT.

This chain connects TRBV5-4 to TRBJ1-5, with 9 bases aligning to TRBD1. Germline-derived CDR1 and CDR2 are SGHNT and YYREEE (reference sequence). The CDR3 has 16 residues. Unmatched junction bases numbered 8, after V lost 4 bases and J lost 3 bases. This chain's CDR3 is CASSITGTGNNQPQHF. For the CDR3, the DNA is TGTGCCAGCAGCATCACCGGGACAGGGAACAATCAGCCCCAGCATTTT.

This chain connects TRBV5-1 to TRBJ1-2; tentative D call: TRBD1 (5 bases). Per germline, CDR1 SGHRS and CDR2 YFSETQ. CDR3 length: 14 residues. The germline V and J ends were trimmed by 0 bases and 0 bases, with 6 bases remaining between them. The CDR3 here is CASSLEGANYGYTF. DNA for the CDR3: TGCGCCAGCAGCTTGGAAGGGGCTAACTATGGCTACACCTTC.

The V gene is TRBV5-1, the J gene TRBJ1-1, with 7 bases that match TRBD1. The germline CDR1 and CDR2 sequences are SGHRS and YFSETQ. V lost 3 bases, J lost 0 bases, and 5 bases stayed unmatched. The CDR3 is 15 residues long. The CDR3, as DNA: TGCGCCAGCAGCTCCCAGGGGGGAATGAACACTGAAGCTTTCTTT. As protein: CASSSQGGMNTEAFF.

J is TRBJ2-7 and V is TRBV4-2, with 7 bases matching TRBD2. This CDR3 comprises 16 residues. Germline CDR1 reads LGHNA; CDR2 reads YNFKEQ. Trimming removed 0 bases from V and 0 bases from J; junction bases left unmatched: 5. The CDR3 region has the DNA TGTGCCAGCAGCCAAGAAGGGACTATTATCTCCTACGAGCAGTACTTC. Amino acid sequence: CASSQEGTIISYEQYF.

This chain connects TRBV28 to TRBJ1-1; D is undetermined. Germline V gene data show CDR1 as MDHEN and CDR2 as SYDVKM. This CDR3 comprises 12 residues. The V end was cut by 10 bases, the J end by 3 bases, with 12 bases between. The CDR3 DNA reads TGTGCCACTATAAGCGGGCACACTGAAGCTTTCTTT. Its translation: CATISGHTEAFF. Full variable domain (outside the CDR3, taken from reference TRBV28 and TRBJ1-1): DVKVTQSSRYLVKRTGEKVFLECVQDMDHENMFWYRQDPGLGLRLIYFSYDVKMKEKGDIPEGYSVSREKKERFSLILESASTNQTSMYLCATISGHTEAFFGQGTRLTVV.

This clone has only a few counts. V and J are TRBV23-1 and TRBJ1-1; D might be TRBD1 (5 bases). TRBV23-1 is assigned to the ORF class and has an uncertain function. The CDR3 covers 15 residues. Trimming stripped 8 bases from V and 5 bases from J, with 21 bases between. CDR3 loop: CASGPSGGKGTEAFF. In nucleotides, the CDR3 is TGCGCCAGCGGACCTAGTGGGGGGAAAGGGACTGAAGCTTTCTTT.

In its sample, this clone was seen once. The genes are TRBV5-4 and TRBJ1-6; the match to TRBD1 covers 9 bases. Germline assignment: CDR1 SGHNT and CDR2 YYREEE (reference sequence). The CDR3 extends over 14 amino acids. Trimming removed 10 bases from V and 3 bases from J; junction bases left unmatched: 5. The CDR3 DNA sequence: TGTGCCTTTACAGGGGGCGGCTATAATTCACCCCTCCACTTT. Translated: CAFTGGGYNSPLHF.

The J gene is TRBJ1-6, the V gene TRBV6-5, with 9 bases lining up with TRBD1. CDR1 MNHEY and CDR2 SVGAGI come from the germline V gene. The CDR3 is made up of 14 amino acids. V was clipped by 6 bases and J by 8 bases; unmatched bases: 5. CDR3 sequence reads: CASRPTGGYSPLHF. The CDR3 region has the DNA TGTGCCAGCAGACCAACAGGGGGCTATTCACCCCTCCACTTT.

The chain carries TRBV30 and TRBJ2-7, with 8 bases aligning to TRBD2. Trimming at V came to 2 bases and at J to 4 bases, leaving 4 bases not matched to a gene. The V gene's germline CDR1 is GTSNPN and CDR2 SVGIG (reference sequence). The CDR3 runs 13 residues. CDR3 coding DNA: TGTGCCTGGAGTTTCACTAGCGGTTACGAGCAGTACTTC. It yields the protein CAWSFTSGYEQYF.

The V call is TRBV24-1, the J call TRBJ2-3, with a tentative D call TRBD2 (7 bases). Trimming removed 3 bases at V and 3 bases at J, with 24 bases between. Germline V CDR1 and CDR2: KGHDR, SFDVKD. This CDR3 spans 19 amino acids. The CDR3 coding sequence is TGTGCCACCAGTGATCGGAATTGGAAGGGGGAGGGCCGTACAGATACGCAGTATTTT. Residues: CATSDRNWKGEGRTDTQYF.

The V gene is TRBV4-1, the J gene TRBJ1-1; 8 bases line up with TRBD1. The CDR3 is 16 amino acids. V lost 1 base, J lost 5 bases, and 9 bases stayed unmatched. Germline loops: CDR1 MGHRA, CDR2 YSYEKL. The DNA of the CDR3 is TGCGCCAGCAGCCAAGGCCGACAGGGGCCGAGAACTGAAGCTTTCTTT. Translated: CASSQGRQGPRTEAFF.

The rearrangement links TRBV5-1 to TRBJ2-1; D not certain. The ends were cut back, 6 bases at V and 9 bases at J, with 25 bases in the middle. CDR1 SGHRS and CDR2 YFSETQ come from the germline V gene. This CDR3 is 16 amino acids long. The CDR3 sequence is CASNTKYNDPTGEQFF. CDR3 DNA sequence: TGCGCCAGCAACACGAAATATAACGATCCTACGGGTGAGCAGTTCTTC.

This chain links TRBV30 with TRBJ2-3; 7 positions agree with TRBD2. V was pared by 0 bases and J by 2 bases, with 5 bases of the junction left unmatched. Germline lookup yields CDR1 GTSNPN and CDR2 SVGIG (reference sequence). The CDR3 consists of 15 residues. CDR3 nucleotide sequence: TGTGCCTGGAGTGTCGGCGGGAGCTTCACAGATACGCAGTATTTT. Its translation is CAWSVGGSFTDTQYF.

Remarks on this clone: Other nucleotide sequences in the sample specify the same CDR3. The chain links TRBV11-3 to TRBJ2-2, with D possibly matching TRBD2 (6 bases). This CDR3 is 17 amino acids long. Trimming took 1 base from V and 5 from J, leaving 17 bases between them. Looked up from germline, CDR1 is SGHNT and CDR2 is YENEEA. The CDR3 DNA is TGTGCCAGCAGCTTAGGTATCGGGGGTCTGAGGACCGGGGAGCTGTTTTTT. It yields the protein CASSLGIGGLRTGELFF. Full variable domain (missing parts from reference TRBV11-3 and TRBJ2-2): EAGVVQSPRYKIIEKKQPVAFWCNPISGHNTLYWYLQNLGQGPELLIRYENEEAVDDSQLPKDRFSAERLKGVDSTLKIQPAELGDSAVYLCASSLGIGGLRTGELFFGEGSRLTVL.

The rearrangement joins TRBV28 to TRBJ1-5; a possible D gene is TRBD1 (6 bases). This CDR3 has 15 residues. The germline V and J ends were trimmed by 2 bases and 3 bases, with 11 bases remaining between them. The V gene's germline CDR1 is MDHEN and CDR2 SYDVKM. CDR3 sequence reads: CASSLPGGPNQPQHF. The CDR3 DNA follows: TGTGCCAGCAGTTTACCGGGGGGCCCCAATCAGCCCCAGCATTTT. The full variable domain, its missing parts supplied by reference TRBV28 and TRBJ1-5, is DVKVTQSSRYLVKRTGEKVFLECVQDMDHENMFWYRQDPGLGLRLIYFSYDVKMKEKGDIPEGYSVSREKKERFSLILESASTNQTSMYLCASSLPGGPNQPQHFGDGTRLSIL.

The DNA of the CDR3 is TGTGCCAGCAGTGAACGGACAGGGGGTCAGCCCCAGCATTTT. This sequence encodes CASSERTGGQPQHF. This chain connects TRBV6-1 to TRBJ1-5; 10 positions agree with TRBD1. Germline loops: CDR1 MNHNS, CDR2 SASEGT. The junction had 1 base not matched to a gene; V was cut back by 2 bases and J by 6 bases. The CDR3 totals 14 residues.

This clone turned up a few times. This CDR3 reads CASSRRDRGPSNTGELFF. Written as DNA, the CDR3 is TGTGCCAGCTCGCGCCGGGACAGGGGCCCCTCGAACACCGGGGAGCTGTTTTTT. The rearrangement uses TRBV18 and TRBJ2-2; 10 bases align to TRBD1. CDR3 length: 18 amino acids. V was clipped by 6 bases and J by 0 bases; unmatched bases: 10. Germline V gene lookup returns CDR1 KGHSH and CDR2 LQKENI.

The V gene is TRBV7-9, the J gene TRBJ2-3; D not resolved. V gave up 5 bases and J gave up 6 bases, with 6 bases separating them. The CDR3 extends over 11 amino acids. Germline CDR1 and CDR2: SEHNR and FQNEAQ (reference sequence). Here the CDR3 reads CASSPMDTQYF. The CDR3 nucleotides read TGTGCCAGCAGCCCTATGGATACGCAGTATTTT.

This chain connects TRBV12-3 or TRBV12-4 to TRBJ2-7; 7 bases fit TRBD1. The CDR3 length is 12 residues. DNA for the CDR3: TGTGTAAGGGGGACAGATACCTACGAGCAGTACTTC. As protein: CVRGTDTYEQYF.

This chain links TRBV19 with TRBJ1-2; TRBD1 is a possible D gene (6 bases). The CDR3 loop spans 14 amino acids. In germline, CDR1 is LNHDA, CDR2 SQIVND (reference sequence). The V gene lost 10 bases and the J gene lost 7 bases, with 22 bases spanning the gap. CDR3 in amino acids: CATNQGPLEGGYTF. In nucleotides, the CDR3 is TGTGCCACCAACCAGGGGCCGCTCGAGGGTGGCTACACCTTC.

DNA of the CDR3: TGTGCCAGCAGCCAAGGTGGGGGAGGAGGTAGCCAGCCCCAGCATTTT. Encoded protein: CASSQGGGGGSQPQHF. J is TRBJ1-5 and V is TRBV3-1 (or the pseudogene TRBV3-2), with TRBD1 as a possible D gene (5 bases). The length of the CDR3 is 16 residues. V was clipped by 1 base and J by 7 bases, with 17 bases between them. Germline V lookup: CDR1 LGHDT, CDR2 YNNKEL (reference sequence).

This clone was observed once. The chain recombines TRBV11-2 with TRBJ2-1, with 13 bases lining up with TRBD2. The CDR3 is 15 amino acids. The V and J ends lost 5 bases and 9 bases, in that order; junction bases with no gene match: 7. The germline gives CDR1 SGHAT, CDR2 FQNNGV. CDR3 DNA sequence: TGTGCCAGCAGCCCCCGGACTAGCGGGAGAATTGAGCAGTTCTTC. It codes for CASSPRTSGRIEQFF.

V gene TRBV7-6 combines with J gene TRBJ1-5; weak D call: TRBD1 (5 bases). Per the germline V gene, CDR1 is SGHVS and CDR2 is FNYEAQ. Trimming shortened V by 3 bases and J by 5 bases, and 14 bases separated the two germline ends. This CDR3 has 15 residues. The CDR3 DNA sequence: TGTGCCAGCAGCTTGGGGCAGGGCGGCTATCAGCCCCAGCATTTT. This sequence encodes CASSLGQGGYQPQHF.

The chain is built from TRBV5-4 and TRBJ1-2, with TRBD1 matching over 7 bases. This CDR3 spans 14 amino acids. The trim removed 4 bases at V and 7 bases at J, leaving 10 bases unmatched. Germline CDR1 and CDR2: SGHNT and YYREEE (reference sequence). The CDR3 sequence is CASSPRDSSFGYTF. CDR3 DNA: TGTGCCAGCAGCCCCAGGGACAGCTCTTTTGGCTACACCTTC.

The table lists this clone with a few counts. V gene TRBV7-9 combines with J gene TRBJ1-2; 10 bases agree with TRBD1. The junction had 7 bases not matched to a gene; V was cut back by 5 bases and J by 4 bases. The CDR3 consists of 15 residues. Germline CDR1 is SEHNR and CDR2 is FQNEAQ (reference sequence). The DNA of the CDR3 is TGTGCCAGCAGCACCGGGACAGGGGCCGGCTATGGCTACACCTTC. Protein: CASSTGTGAGYGYTF.

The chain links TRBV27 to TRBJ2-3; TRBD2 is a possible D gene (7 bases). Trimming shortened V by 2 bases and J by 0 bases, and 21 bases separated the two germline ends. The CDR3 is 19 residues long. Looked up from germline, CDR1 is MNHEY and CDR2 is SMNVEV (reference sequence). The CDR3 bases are TGTGCCAGCAGTTTACTCCCTGTGTCCGGGGGGCCTAGCACAGATACGCAGTATTTT. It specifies CASSLLPVSGGPSTDTQYF.

CDR3 in amino acids: CASSFGEKLFF. The CDR3 DNA is TGTGCCAGCAGTTTTGGCGAAAAACTGTTTTTT. V and J are TRBV27 and TRBJ1-4; D is uncertain. V lost 3 bases, J lost 8 bases, and 4 bases lay in between. Germline values: CDR1 MNHEY, CDR2 SMNVEV (reference sequence). The CDR3 sequence is 11 residues long.

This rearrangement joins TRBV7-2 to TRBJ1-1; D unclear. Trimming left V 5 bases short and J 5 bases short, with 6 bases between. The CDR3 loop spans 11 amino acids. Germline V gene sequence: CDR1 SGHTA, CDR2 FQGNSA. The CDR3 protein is CASSRETEAFF. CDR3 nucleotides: TGTGCCAGCAGCCGAGAAACTGAAGCTTTCTTT.

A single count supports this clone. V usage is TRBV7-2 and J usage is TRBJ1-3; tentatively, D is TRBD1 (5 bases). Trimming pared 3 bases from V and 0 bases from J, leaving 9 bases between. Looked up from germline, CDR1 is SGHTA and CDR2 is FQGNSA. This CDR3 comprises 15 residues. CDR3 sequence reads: CASSFQGSSGNTIYF. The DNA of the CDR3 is TGTGCCAGCAGCTTTCAGGGCAGCTCTGGAAACACCATATATTTT.

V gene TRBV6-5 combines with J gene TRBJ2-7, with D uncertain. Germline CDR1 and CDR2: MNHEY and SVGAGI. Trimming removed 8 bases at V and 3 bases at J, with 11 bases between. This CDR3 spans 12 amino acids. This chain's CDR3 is CASGLELYEQYF. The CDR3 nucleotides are TGTGCCAGCGGTCTAGAGCTCTACGAGCAGTACTTC.

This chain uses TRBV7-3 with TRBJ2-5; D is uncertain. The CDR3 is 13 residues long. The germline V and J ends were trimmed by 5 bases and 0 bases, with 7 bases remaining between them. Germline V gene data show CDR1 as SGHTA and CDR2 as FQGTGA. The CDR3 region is CASSRSYQETQYF. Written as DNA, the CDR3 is TGTGCCAGCAGCCGCAGTTACCAAGAGACCCAGTACTTC.